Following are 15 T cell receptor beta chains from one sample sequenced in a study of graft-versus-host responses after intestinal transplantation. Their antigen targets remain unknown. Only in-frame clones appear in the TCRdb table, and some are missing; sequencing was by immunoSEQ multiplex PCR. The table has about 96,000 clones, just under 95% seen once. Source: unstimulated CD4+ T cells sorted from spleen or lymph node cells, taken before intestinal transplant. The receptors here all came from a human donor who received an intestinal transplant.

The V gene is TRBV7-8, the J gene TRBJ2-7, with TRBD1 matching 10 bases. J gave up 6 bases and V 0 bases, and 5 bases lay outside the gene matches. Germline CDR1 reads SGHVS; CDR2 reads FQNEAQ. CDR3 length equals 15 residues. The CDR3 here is CASSLARDRGREQYF. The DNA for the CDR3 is TGTGCCAGCAGCTTAGCTCGGGACAGGGGTCGCGAGCAGTACTTC.

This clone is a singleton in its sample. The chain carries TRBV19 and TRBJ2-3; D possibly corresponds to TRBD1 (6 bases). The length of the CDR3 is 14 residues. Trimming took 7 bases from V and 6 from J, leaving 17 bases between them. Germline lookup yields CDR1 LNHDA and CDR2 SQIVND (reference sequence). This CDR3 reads CASTLGAHYDTQYF. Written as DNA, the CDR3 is TGTGCCAGTACCTTGGGGGCGCATTACGATACGCAGTATTTT.

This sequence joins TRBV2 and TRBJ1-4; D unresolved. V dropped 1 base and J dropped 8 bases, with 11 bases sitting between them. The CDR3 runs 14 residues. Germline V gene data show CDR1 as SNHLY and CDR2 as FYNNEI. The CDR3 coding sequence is TGTGCCAGCAGTGAAGGTGGCAAATGGGAAAAACTGTTTTTT. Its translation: CASSEGGKWEKLFF.

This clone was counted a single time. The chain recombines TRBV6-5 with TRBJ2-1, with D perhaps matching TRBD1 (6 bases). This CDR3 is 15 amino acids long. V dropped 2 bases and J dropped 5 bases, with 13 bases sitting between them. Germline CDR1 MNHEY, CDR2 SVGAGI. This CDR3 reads CASSYLPGQNNEQFF. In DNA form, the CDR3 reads TGTGCCAGCAGTTACCTGCCGGGACAAAACAATGAGCAGTTCTTC.

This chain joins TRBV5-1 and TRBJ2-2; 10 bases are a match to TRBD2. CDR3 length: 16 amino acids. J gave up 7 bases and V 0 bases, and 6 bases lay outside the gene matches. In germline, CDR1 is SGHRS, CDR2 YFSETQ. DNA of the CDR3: TGCGCCAGCAGCTTGGCTAGCGGGAGCATGGGCGGGGAGCTGTTTTTT. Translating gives CASSLASGSMGGELFF.

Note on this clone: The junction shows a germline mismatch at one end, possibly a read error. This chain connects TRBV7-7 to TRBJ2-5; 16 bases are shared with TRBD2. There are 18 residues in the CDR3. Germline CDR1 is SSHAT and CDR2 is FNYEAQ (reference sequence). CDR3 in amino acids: CASSLGGLAGGNQEAQYF. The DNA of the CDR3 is TGTGCCAGCAGCTTAGGGGGACTAGCGGGAGGGAACCAAGAGGCCCAGTACTTC.

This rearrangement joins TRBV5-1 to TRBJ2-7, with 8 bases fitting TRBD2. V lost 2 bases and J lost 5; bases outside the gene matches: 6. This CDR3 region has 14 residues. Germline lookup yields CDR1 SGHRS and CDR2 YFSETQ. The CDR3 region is CASSFPSGRDEQYF. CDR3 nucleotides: TGCGCCAGCAGCTTTCCTAGCGGGCGTGACGAGCAGTACTTC.

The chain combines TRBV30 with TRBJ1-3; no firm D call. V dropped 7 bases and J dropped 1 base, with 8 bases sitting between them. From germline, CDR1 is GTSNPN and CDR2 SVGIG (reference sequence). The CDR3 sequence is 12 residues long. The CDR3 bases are TGTGCCTTGACCAGGTCTGGAAACACCATATATTTT. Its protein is CALTRSGNTIYF.

Written as DNA, the CDR3 is TGTGCCAGTAGTCAGGGGCACGGAGGAGATACGCAGTATTTT. Its translation: CASSQGHGGDTQYF. The chain uses TRBV19 and TRBJ2-3, with a possible D match to TRBD1 (6 bases). This CDR3 contains 14 residues. CDR1 and CDR2 from the germline V gene are LNHDA and SQIVND (reference sequence). V dropped 5 bases and J dropped 5 bases, with 14 bases sitting between them.

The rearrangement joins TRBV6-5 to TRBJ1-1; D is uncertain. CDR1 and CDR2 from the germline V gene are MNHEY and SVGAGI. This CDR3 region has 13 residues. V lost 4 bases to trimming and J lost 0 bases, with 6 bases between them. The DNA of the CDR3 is TGTGCCAGCAGTTTAAACATGAACACTGAAGCTTTCTTT. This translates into CASSLNMNTEAFF.

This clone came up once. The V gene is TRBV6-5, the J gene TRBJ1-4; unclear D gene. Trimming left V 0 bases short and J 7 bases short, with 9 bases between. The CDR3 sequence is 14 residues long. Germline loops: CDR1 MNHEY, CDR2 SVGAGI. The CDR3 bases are TGTGCCAGCAGTTACTCCCCGAGGCGTGAAAAACTGTTTTTT. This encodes CASSYSPRREKLFF.

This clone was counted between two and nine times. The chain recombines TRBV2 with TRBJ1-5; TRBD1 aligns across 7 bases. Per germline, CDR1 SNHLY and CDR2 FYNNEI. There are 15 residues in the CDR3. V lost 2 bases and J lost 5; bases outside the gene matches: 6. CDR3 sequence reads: CASSERQGVYQPQHF. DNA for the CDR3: TGTGCCAGCAGTGAACGTCAGGGGGTCTATCAGCCCCAGCATTTT.

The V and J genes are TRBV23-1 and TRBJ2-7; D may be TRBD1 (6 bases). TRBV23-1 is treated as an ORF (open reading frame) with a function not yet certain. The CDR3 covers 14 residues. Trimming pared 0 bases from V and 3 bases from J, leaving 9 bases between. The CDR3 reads CASSQSGRGYEQYF. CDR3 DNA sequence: TGCGCCAGCAGTCAATCTGGCAGGGGCTACGAGCAGTACTTC.

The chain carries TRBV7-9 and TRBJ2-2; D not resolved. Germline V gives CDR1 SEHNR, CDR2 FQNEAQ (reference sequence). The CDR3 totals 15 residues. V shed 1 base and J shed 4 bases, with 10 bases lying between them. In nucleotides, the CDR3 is TGTGCCAGCAGCTTAGTCCTTTCGGGCACCGGGGAGCTGTTTTTT. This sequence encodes CASSLVLSGTGELFF.

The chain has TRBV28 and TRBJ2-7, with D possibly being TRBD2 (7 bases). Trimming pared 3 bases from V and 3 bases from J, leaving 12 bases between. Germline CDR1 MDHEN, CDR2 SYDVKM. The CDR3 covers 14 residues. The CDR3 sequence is CASSLGGRDYEQYF. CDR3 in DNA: TGTGCCAGCAGTTTGGGGGGGCGGGACTACGAGCAGTACTTC.